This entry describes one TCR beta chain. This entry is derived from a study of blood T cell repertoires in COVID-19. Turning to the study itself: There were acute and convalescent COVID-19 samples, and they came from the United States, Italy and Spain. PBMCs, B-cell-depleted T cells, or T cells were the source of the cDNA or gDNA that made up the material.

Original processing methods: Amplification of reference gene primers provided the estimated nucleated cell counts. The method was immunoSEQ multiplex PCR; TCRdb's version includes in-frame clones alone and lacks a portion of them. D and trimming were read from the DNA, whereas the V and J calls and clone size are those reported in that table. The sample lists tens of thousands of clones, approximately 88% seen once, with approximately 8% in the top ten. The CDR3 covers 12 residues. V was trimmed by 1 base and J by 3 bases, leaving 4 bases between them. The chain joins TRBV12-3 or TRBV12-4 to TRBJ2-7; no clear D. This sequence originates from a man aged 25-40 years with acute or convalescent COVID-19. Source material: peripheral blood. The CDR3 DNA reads TGTGCCAGCAGTTTAGTCCGCTACGAGCAGTACTTC. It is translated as CASSLVRYEQYF.